This T cell receptor beta chain was recovered during a study of OX40 agonist ivuxolimab in advanced cancers. For the study in its entirety: Ivuxolimab was an agonistic, fully human IgG2 monoclonal antibody directed against OX40 (CD134), a costimulatory receptor. Intravenous ivuxolimab was administered to patients every 2 weeks at six dose levels: 0.01, 0.1, 0.3, 1.5, 3 and 10 mg/kg. Of the 50 to 55 patients in dose escalation, some 19 had hepatocellular carcinoma, some 15 had melanoma, 9 had renal cell carcinoma and 9 had head and neck cancer. In the dose-escalation cohort, 82.7% of patients were male, and the mean age was 60 years with a range of roughly 23 to 90. Prior anti-PD-1, anti-PD-L1 or anti-CTLA-4 therapy was permitted, and checkpoint inhibitors had been received by 40% to 50% of dose-escalation patients. Partial responses occurred in three dose-escalation patients, of whom one had hepatocellular carcinoma and two had cutaneous melanoma. The point of sequencing TCRbeta in the periphery was to test whether ivuxolimab changed TCR sequence diversity and drove clonal T-cell expansion. The paper covers the monotherapy dose-escalation part of the phase I ivuxolimab trial, which included N ≈ 50 patients.

What the authors observed across the whole study: After ivuxolimab, more expanded clones were found on average in CD8+ T cells than in CD4+ T cells. In the 0.1-3.0 mg/kg groups, partial responders were among the patients with the lowest normalized peripheral clonal expansion, particularly in CD8+ T cells. At doses of 0.1 to 3.0 mg/kg, clonal expansion of both CD4+ and CD8+ T cells in blood was seen between baseline and week 6. Low levels of normalized T-cell clonal expansion were also seen in some patients who did not respond. The antigen specificity of the peripheral T cells that underwent clonal expansion was not determined.

The trial excluded patients who had a history of autoimmune disease or who were on systemic immunosuppression. Peripheral blood for TCR sequencing was drawn from every dose cohort at baseline, at cycle 4 day 1 and at cycle 7 day 1. Samples were obtained from an open-label, multicenter, first-in-human phase I dose-escalation trial of ivuxolimab. Adults with locally advanced or metastatic melanoma, renal cell carcinoma, hepatocellular carcinoma or head and neck squamous cell carcinoma were enrolled in the trial. Before TCR sequencing, CD4+ T cells and CD8+ T cells from peripheral blood were sorted into separate populations. To note about this clone: It has no known antigen specificity. Qualities for individual bases were not recorded, and no much larger clone is one base off.

V sheds 6 bases and J sheds 5 bases, leaving 19 bases between their ends. Counted from cysteine to phenylalanine, this CDR3 has 15 amino acids. The entry retains the CDR3 DNA only, 45 bases that are in frame from base 1. Taken from the germline V gene (reference sequence), the CDR1 and CDR2 loops are SEHNR and FQNEAQ. Genomic DNA was isolated from the sorted cells so that the TCRbeta CDR3 region could be sequenced. The immunoSEQ Assay was used for sequencing of TCRbeta CDR3 regions. TCRdb stores this immuneACCESS table with in-frame sequences only. Part of the clones is absent; in the studies checked, under half of the shortfall reflects unresolved V genes, and no reason is known for the rest. This sample has tens of thousands of clones in its table, and roughly 90% of those were observed once. The ten largest clonotypes hold about 20% of the sample.

The material sequenced was CD4+ or CD8+ T cells sorted from blood, taken in a trial of the OX40 agonist ivuxolimab. The source of this sequence is an adult with an advanced solid tumor such as melanoma, head and neck, liver or kidney cancer. The rearrangement joined TRBV7-9 to TRBJ1-1; a weak D assignment points to TRBD1 (5 bases agree). The bases read TGTGCCAGCAGACCACCTCAGGGAAAGGGGACTGAAGCTTTCTTT. It codes for CASRPPQGKGTEAFF.